The rows below give T cell receptor beta chains drawn from one sample of a study of CD8 T cells in Susac syndrome. MiXCR was run by TCRdb on the immunoSEQ multiplex PCR reads, yielding one entry per CDR3 protein. The table lists about 120,000 distinct CDR3 sequences, over 90% of them singletons. Sequenced: CD4+ T cells from PBMCs. These receptor sequences come from a human donor in good health. The CDR3 runs from the conserved cysteine through the conserved F or W. Fields, in order: clone size, V gene, CDR3 length, J gene, D gene, CDR3 protein, CDR3 DNA. D genes are given only for firm matches. Only some rows state a clone size, as once, few, many or a class for expanded clones.

size: -; V: TRBV3-1; length: 17; J: TRBJ2-2; D: TRBD1; CDR3: CASRYYSRTGSTGELFF; DNA: TGTGCCAGCAGATATTATTCTAGGACAGGGAGCACCGGGGAGCTGTTTTTT
size: -; V: TRBV30; length: 17; J: TRBJ2-1; D: -; CDR3: CAWVGGTPGISYNEQFF; DNA: TGTGCCTGGGTCGGCGGGACACCAGGGATTTCCTACAATGAGCAGTTCTTC
size: -; V: TRBV12-3/TRBV12-4; length: 15; J: TRBJ2-2; D: TRBD1; CDR3: CASSSAGGNTGELFF; DNA: TGTGCCAGCAGTTCGGCAGGGGGCAACACCGGGGAGCTGTTTTTT
size: -; V: TRBV7-9; length: 13; J: TRBJ2-3; D: -; CDR3: CASSSRGPDTQYF; DNA: TGTGCCAGCAGCTCCAGGGGTCCGGATACGCAGTATTTT
size: -; V: TRBV25-1; length: 12; J: TRBJ1-5; D: -; CDR3: CASSDLGQPQHF; DNA: TGTGCCAGCAGTGATCTGGGGCAGCCCCAGCATTTT
size: -; V: TRBV6-2/TRBV6-3; length: 16; J: TRBJ1-3; D: -; CDR3: CASSYIGGLSGNTIYF; DNA: TGTGCCAGCAGTTACATCGGCGGACTCTCTGGAAACACCATATATTTT
size: -; V: TRBV29-1; length: 13; J: TRBJ2-7; D: TRBD2; CDR3: CSVDGGGWYEQYF; DNA: TGCAGCGTCGATGGGGGGGGTTGGTACGAGCAGTACTTC
size: -; V: TRBV19; length: 16; J: TRBJ2-1; D: TRBD2; CDR3: CASCNQAGGPHNEQFF; DNA: TGTGCCAGCTGTAACCAGGCGGGAGGGCCCCACAATGAGCAGTTCTTC
size: -; V: TRBV7-9; length: 18; J: TRBJ2-1; D: TRBD2; CDR3: CASSSTSGRPSSYNEQFF; DNA: TGTGCCAGCAGTTCGACTAGCGGGAGGCCCAGCTCCTACAATGAGCAGTTCTTC
size: -; V: TRBV7-8; length: 14; J: TRBJ1-1; D: -; CDR3: CASSLNRDVSEAFF; DNA: TGTGCCAGCAGCCTTAATCGGGACGTAAGTGAAGCTTTCTTT
size: -; V: TRBV5-6; length: 14; J: TRBJ2-2; D: -; CDR3: CASRMDSQTGELFF; DNA: TGTGCCAGCAGAATGGACAGCCAAACCGGGGAGCTGTTTTTT
size: -; V: TRBV6-6; length: 13; J: TRBJ1-2; D: TRBD1; CDR3: CASSRDSNYGYTF; DNA: TGTGCCAGCAGTCGGGACAGCAACTATGGCTACACCTTC
size: -; V: TRBV4-3; length: 15; J: TRBJ2-7; D: -; CDR3: CASSLGEAQTYEQYF; DNA: TGCGCCAGCAGCCTCGGGGAGGCCCAGACCTACGAGCAGTACTTC
size: -; V: TRBV5-5; length: 16; J: TRBJ2-5; D: TRBD1; CDR3: CASSFGDRGSVETQYF; DNA: TGTGCCAGCAGCTTTGGGGACAGGGGATCCGTAGAGACCCAGTACTTC
size: -; V: TRBV7-3; length: 13; J: TRBJ2-5; D: -; CDR3: CASSQGDQETQYF; DNA: TGTGCCAGCAGCCAAGGGGACCAAGAGACCCAGTACTTC
size: -; V: TRBV4-3; length: 16; J: TRBJ1-2; D: -; CDR3: CASSQDGGGTGYGYTF; DNA: TGCGCCAGCAGCCAAGATGGCGGAGGGACCGGCTATGGCTACACCTTC
size: -; V: TRBV7-9; length: 13; J: TRBJ1-3; D: -; CDR3: CASRPGAGNTIYF; DNA: TGTGCCAGCAGGCCGGGAGCTGGAAACACCATATATTTT
size: -; V: TRBV27; length: 15; J: TRBJ2-1; D: TRBD2; CDR3: CASSLGGRGNNEQFF; DNA: TGTGCCAGCAGTTTAGGCGGGAGGGGGAACAATGAGCAGTTCTTC
size: once; V: TRBV6-5; length: 14; J: TRBJ1-2; D: TRBD1; CDR3: CASSYRGGNYGYTF; DNA: TGTGCCAGCAGTTACAGAGGGGGCAATTATGGCTACACCTTC
size: -; V: TRBV3-1; length: 13; J: TRBJ1-2; D: -; CDR3: CASSQAQLYGYTF; DNA: TGTGCCAGCAGCCAAGCCCAGCTCTATGGCTACACCTTC
size: -; V: TRBV29-1; length: 14; J: TRBJ1-2; D: TRBD1; CDR3: CSVDDRVVWRGYTF; DNA: TGCAGCGTGGACGACAGGGTGGTTTGGCGTGGCTACACCTTC
size: -; V: TRBV4-1; length: 15; J: TRBJ2-4; D: -; CDR3: CASSLIDREKNIQYF; DNA: TGCGCCAGCAGCCTGATCGATAGGGAGAAAAACATTCAGTACTTC
size: -; V: TRBV6-2/TRBV6-3; length: 12; J: TRBJ2-7; D: -; CDR3: CASRRGTYEQYF; DNA: TGTGCCAGCAGGCGCGGTACCTACGAGCAGTACTTC
size: -; V: TRBV9; length: 15; J: TRBJ1-1; D: -; CDR3: CASSVDMTANTEAFF; DNA: TGTGCCAGCAGCGTAGATATGACGGCGAACACTGAAGCTTTCTTT
size: -; V: TRBV3-1; length: 13; J: TRBJ1-1; D: TRBD1; CDR3: CATGGQGYTEAFF; DNA: TGTGCCACCGGAGGACAGGGTTACACTGAAGCTTTCTTT
size: -; V: TRBV29-1; length: 10; J: TRBJ1-1; D: TRBD1; CDR3: CSVSRQGAFF; DNA: TGCAGCGTCAGTCGACAGGGGGCTTTCTTT
size: -; V: TRBV9; length: 15; J: TRBJ2-7; D: TRBD1; CDR3: CASSAVGTDSNEQYF; DNA: TGTGCCAGCAGTGCTGTCGGGACAGATTCTAACGAGCAGTACTTC
size: once; V: TRBV6-6; length: 12; J: TRBJ2-3; D: -; CDR3: CASSLDGDTQYF; DNA: TGTGCCAGCAGTCTGGATGGAGATACGCAGTATTTT
size: -; V: TRBV14; length: 12; J: TRBJ2-7; D: -; CDR3: CASSDDRVKQYF; DNA: TGTGCCAGCAGCGACGACCGCGTCAAGCAGTACTTC
size: -; V: TRBV5-6; length: 12; J: TRBJ2-4; D: -; CDR3: CASSLSKNIQYF; DNA: TGTGCCAGCAGCTTGAGTAAAAACATTCAGTACTTC
size: -; V: TRBV6-1; length: 15; J: TRBJ2-1; D: -; CDR3: CASSGTQPSYNEQFF; DNA: TGTGCCAGCAGTGGGACCCAGCCATCCTACAATGAGCAGTTCTTC
size: -; V: TRBV7-9; length: 17; J: TRBJ1-1; D: -; CDR3: CASSLAKVGGMNTEAFF; DNA: TGTGCCAGCAGCTTAGCCAAGGTGGGGGGCATGAACACTGAAGCTTTCTTT
size: -; V: TRBV20-1; length: 15; J: TRBJ2-5; D: -; CDR3: CSARDSRAPQETQYF; DNA: TGCAGTGCTAGAGATAGCAGGGCGCCCCAAGAGACCCAGTACTTC
size: -; V: TRBV20-1; length: 17; J: TRBJ2-1; D: TRBD2; CDR3: CSAETSGRAGAYNEQFF; DNA: TGCAGTGCTGAAACTAGCGGGAGGGCTGGCGCCTACAATGAGCAGTTCTTC
size: -; V: TRBV10-3; length: 14; J: TRBJ2-1; D: TRBD1; CDR3: CAISESTGTDEQFF; DNA: TGTGCCATCAGTGAGTCGACAGGGACCGATGAGCAGTTCTTC
size: -; V: TRBV28; length: 15; J: TRBJ2-5; D: TRBD1; CDR3: CASTKVKGQGETQYF; DNA: TGTGCCAGCACTAAGGTTAAGGGACAGGGGGAGACCCAGTACTTC
size: -; V: TRBV7-6; length: 15; J: TRBJ1-1; D: -; CDR3: CASSLEQGTSTEAFF; DNA: TGTGCCAGCAGCTTAGAGCAGGGAACGAGCACTGAAGCTTTCTTT
size: -; V: TRBV4-2; length: 16; J: TRBJ2-3; D: TRBD2; CDR3: CASSQDLSAGVDTQYF; DNA: TGTGCCAGCAGCCAAGACCTCTCGGCGGGAGTAGATACGCAGTATTTT
size: few; V: TRBV6-1; length: 15; J: TRBJ2-1; D: -; CDR3: CASSYAVSSYNEQFF; DNA: TGTGCCAGCAGTTATGCGGTAAGCTCCTACAATGAGCAGTTCTTC
size: once; V: TRBV30; length: 13; J: TRBJ1-2; D: TRBD1; CDR3: CAWIQQGYYGYTF; DNA: TGTGCCTGGATCCAACAGGGGTACTATGGCTACACCTTC
size: -; V: TRBV7-8; length: 15; J: TRBJ2-7; D: TRBD2; CDR3: CASSLVAGGAYEQYF; DNA: TGTGCCAGCAGCTTAGTGGCGGGAGGCGCGTACGAGCAGTACTTC
size: -; V: TRBV11-1; length: 16; J: TRBJ2-1; D: TRBD2; CDR3: CASSYRRLAGYNEQFF; DNA: TGTGCCAGCAGCTATAGACGACTAGCGGGGTACAATGAGCAGTTCTTC
size: -; V: TRBV15; length: 17; J: TRBJ2-3; D: TRBD1; CDR3: CATSMGEGTALTDTQYF; DNA: TGTGCCACCAGCATGGGTGAAGGGACAGCCCTAACAGATACGCAGTATTTT
size: -; V: TRBV30; length: 15; J: TRBJ2-1; D: TRBD1; CDR3: CAWSVQGVAYNEQFF; DNA: TGTGCCTGGAGTGTACAGGGGGTAGCTTACAATGAGCAGTTCTTC
size: -; V: TRBV29-1; length: 11; J: TRBJ2-5; D: TRBD1; CDR3: CSDSGGETQYF; DNA: TGCAGCGACTCAGGGGGAGAGACCCAGTACTTC
size: -; V: TRBV13; length: 14; J: TRBJ2-2; D: -; CDR3: CASSILQNTGELFF; DNA: TGTGCCAGCAGCATTTTACAGAACACCGGGGAGCTGTTTTTT